One sample yielded the 32 T cell receptor beta chains listed below, sequenced in a study of CD8 T cells in Susac syndrome. After extraction with the RNeasy kit, about 0.45 to 1 ug of the RNA was reverse transcribed using random hexamers. One entry per CDR3 protein results from TCRdb running MiXCR on the immunoSEQ multiplex PCR reads. Of tens of thousands of distinct CDR3 sequences in the sample, roughly 95% were seen once. Specimen: CD4+ T cells from PBMCs. These receptor sequences come from a human donor with multiple sclerosis.

This clonotype came up once. The chain links TRBV5-1 to TRBJ2-1; D uncertain. V was cut by 2 bases and J by 8 bases, with 23 bases left in between. CDR3 size: 17 residues. Germline V CDR1 and CDR2: SGHRS, YFSETQ. The chain's CDR3 is CASSLGPKESRGDEQFF. CDR3 nucleotides: TGCGCCAGCAGCTTAGGTCCTAAAGAGTCCCGTGGGGATGAGCAGTTCTTC.

J is TRBJ2-3 and V is TRBV20-1; 12 nucleotides align to TRBD2. This CDR3 has 16 residues. V lost 5 bases, J lost 3 bases, and 9 bases stayed unmatched. The germline gives CDR1 DFQATT, CDR2 SNEGSKA (reference sequence). The CDR3 DNA reads as TGCAGTGCTGCTCTGACTAGCGGGGGAGGTACAGATACGCAGTATTTT. Translating gives CSAALTSGGGTDTQYF.

This clonotype came up once. The J gene is TRBJ1-1, the V gene TRBV12-3 or TRBV12-4, with unresolved D. The CDR3 sequence is 12 residues long. Trimming pared 3 bases from V and 0 bases from J, leaving 2 bases between. Written as DNA, the CDR3 is TGTGCCAGCAGTTTGTTGAACACTGAAGCTTTCTTT. Residues: CASSLLNTEAFF.

This chain connects TRBV5-4 to TRBJ2-5, with D possibly being TRBD1 or TRBD2 (5 bases each). V lost 4 bases and J 4 bases, leaving 11 bases between the germline ends. Germline CDR1 is SGHNT and CDR2 is YYREEE (reference sequence). This CDR3 is built from 13 residues. CDR3 DNA sequence: TGTGCCAGCAGCCGTGGGGGTGTAGAGACCCAGTACTTC. It codes for CASSRGGVETQYF.

The rearrangement uses TRBV6-1 and TRBJ1-2; the match to TRBD1 covers 8 bases. The length of the CDR3 is 15 residues. The ends lost 4 bases at V and 1 base at J; junction bases unmatched: 5. Germline V lookup: CDR1 MNHNS, CDR2 SASEGT. CDR3 coding DNA: TGTGCCAGCAGTGCCCTAGGACAGGGTAACTATGGCTACACCTTC. As protein: CASSALGQGNYGYTF.

The J gene is TRBJ1-6, the V gene TRBV6-5; no clear D. V was trimmed by 6 bases and J by 7 bases, leaving 13 bases between them. Looked up from germline, CDR1 is MNHEY and CDR2 is SVGAGI. The CDR3 has 14 amino acids. CDR3 protein: CASSRGERNSPLHF. The CDR3 bases are TGTGCCAGCAGCCGGGGAGAGCGGAATTCACCCCTCCACTTT.

This clonotype was counted only a few times. V and J are TRBV7-2 and TRBJ2-7, with D possibly matching TRBD2 (6 bases). The CDR3 sequence is 13 residues long. Trimming cost V 3 bases and J 3 bases, with 9 bases left between them. The germline V gene has CDR1 SGHTA and CDR2 FQGNSA. The CDR3 reads CASSFLGGYEQYF. The CDR3 nucleotides read TGTGCCAGCAGCTTTTTGGGGGGCTACGAGCAGTACTTC. Combining the CDR3 with reference TRBV7-2 and TRBJ2-7 gives the whole variable domain GAGVSQSPSNKVTEKGKDVELRCDPISGHTALYWYRQSLGQGLEFLIYFQGNSAPDKSGLPSDRFSAERTGGSVSTLTIQRTQQEDSAVYLCASSFLGGYEQYFGPGTRLTVT.

This clonotype occurred a few times. This rearrangement joins TRBV12-3 or TRBV12-4 to TRBJ2-7; D unresolved. This CDR3 has 11 amino acids. V was clipped by 3 bases and J by 3 bases, with 3 bases between them. CDR3 sequence (DNA): TGTGCCAGCAGTTTTAGCTACGAGCAGTACTTC. It translates to CASSFSYEQYF.

The chain is built from TRBV4-1 and TRBJ1-2; tentative D call: TRBD1 (5 bases). There are 14 residues in the CDR3. V lost 4 bases, J lost 4 bases, and 13 bases lay in between. CDR1 and CDR2 (germline): MGHRA, YSYEKL. The CDR3 DNA follows: TGCGCCAGCAGCCGGCCCGGACAAATCTATGGCTACACCTTC. This encodes CASSRPGQIYGYTF.

The gene calls are TRBV5-1 and TRBJ2-1, with unresolved D. V lost 0 bases to trimming and J lost 15 bases, with 13 bases between them. This CDR3 comprises 12 residues. Germline V gene sequence: CDR1 SGHRS, CDR2 YFSETQ. CDR3 protein: CASSLVGDPPFF. The CDR3 DNA follows: TGCGCCAGCAGCTTGGTGGGCGACCCCCCGTTCTTC.

The rearrangement uses TRBV29-1 and TRBJ2-3; D is perhaps TRBD2 (5 bases). Germline V gives CDR1 SQVTM, CDR2 ANQGSEA. The CDR3 runs 15 residues. Trimming shortened V by 0 bases and J by 11 bases, and 21 bases separated the two germline ends. In nucleotides, the CDR3 is TGCAGCGTTGAAGAGGTGCGACTCCACGGGGTGGGGCAGTATTTT. This encodes CSVEEVRLHGVGQYF.

The chain is built from TRBV30 and TRBJ1-5; D gene unclear. Per germline, CDR1 GTSNPN and CDR2 SVGIG (reference sequence). Trimming pared 8 bases from V and 2 bases from J, leaving 13 bases between. The CDR3 has 13 residues. The CDR3 here is CAAGLQGNQPQHF. Here the CDR3 DNA reads TGTGCCGCCGGCCTCCAAGGCAATCAGCCCCAGCATTTT.

This clonotype was counted a few times. The chain is built from TRBV7-9 and TRBJ1-6; D gene unclear. This CDR3 spans 12 amino acids. V gave up 5 bases and J gave up 7 bases, with 6 bases separating them. Germline CDR1 SEHNR, CDR2 FQNEAQ (reference sequence). The CDR3 is CASSLSNSPLHF. CDR3 DNA: TGTGCCAGCAGCCTCTCCAATTCACCCCTCCACTTT. The variable domain in full, with the rest retrieved from reference TRBV7-9 and TRBJ1-6, is DTGVSQNPRHKITKRGQNVTFRCDPISEHNRLYWYRQTLGQGPEFLTYFQNEAQLEKSRLLSDRFSAERPKGSFSTLEIQRTEQGDSAMYLCASSLSNSPLHFGNGTRLTVT.

The V call is TRBV24-1, the J call TRBJ2-7; TRBD1 matches 11 bases. Unmatched junction bases numbered 6, after V lost 3 bases and J lost 6 bases. The CDR3 is made up of 15 amino acids. Germline V gives CDR1 KGHDR, CDR2 SFDVKD. CDR3 loop: CATSDDGQGAREQYF. The CDR3 nucleotides are TGTGCCACCAGTGATGACGGACAGGGGGCTCGCGAGCAGTACTTC.

The CDR3 is CSVERGRQGETQYF. The CDR3, as DNA: TGCAGCGTTGAAAGAGGAAGACAGGGGGAGACCCAGTACTTC. The chain employs TRBV29-1 and TRBJ2-5, with 8 bases lining up with TRBD1. The V gene's germline CDR1 is SQVTM and CDR2 ANQGSEA. V trimming: 2 bases; J trimming: 5 bases; junction bases outside the gene matches: 7. The CDR3 covers 14 residues.

The J gene is TRBJ2-7, the V gene TRBV5-1; 10 bases are shared with TRBD1. This CDR3 spans 14 amino acids. The J segment lost 5 bases and the V segment lost 4 bases, leaving 6 bases of the junction unmatched. The germline V gene has CDR1 SGHRS and CDR2 YFSETQ. In DNA form, the CDR3 reads TGCGCCAGCAGCGCGGGACAGGGGACCCACGAGCAGTACTTC. It is translated as CASSAGQGTHEQYF.

V is TRBV12-3 or TRBV12-4 and J is TRBJ1-2, with 7 bases lining up with TRBD1. J lost 3 bases, V lost 4 bases, and 5 bases had no gene match. This CDR3 is 14 amino acids long. The CDR3 nucleotides are TGTGCCAGCAGTTCGGACAGGTGGGACTATGGCTACACCTTC. Residues: CASSSDRWDYGYTF.

The chain is built from TRBV29-1 and TRBJ2-1; 12 nucleotides line up with TRBD2. The CDR3 loop spans 15 amino acids. Germline CDR1 is SQVTM and CDR2 is ANQGSEA. Losses at the gene ends were 6 bases for V and 5 bases for J; bases not matched to a gene: 8. CDR3 protein: CSVDLAGGPHNEQFF. The CDR3 nucleotides read TGCAGCGTCGACCTAGCGGGGGGGCCTCACAATGAGCAGTTCTTC.

The V gene is TRBV29-1, the J gene TRBJ2-1; D is unclear. Deletions cut 2 bases from V and 11 bases from J, with 10 bases between. The CDR3 sequence is 11 residues long. The germline V gene has CDR1 SQVTM and CDR2 ANQGSEA. The CDR3 loop reads CSVESLRKQFF. Here the CDR3 DNA reads TGCAGCGTTGAATCGTTGCGGAAGCAGTTCTTC.

The chain uses TRBV20-1 and TRBJ1-4, with TRBD1 identical over 7 bases. This CDR3 has 14 residues. The V and J ends lost 5 bases and 4 bases, in that order; junction bases with no gene match: 7. CDR1 DFQATT and CDR2 SNEGSKA come from the germline V gene (reference sequence). The CDR3: CSARLTGFNEKLFF. The CDR3 DNA reads TGCAGTGCTCGTTTGACAGGGTTTAATGAAAAACTGTTTTTT.

V usage is TRBV5-1 and J usage is TRBJ1-5, with D perhaps matching TRBD1 (5 bases). V was trimmed by 0 bases and J by 2 bases, leaving 9 bases between them. Per germline, CDR1 SGHRS and CDR2 YFSETQ. The CDR3 contains 15 residues. The CDR3 nucleotides are TGCGCCAGCAGCTTGGAAGGGACTCGCAATCAGCCCCAGCATTTT. Residues: CASSLEGTRNQPQHF.

The chain links TRBV29-1 to TRBJ2-3; D is unclear. The germline V gene has CDR1 SQVTM and CDR2 ANQGSEA. This CDR3 is 13 amino acids long. V was shortened by 6 bases and J by 6 bases, with 16 bases between the two germline ends. CDR3 region: CSVRLSPFDTQYF. The DNA of the CDR3 is TGCAGCGTCCGACTCTCCCCCTTCGATACGCAGTATTTT.

The chain employs TRBV29-1 and TRBJ2-3; TRBD1 matches 7 bases. The CDR3 runs 14 residues. The trim removed 4 bases at V and 0 bases at J, leaving 4 bases unmatched. Germline loops: CDR1 SQVTM, CDR2 ANQGSEA. Here the CDR3 reads CSVGDRPSTDTQYF. CDR3 coding DNA: TGCAGCGTTGGGGACAGACCTAGCACAGATACGCAGTATTTT.

The rearrangement joins TRBV7-9 to TRBJ2-1; TRBD1 aligns across 8 bases. Germline-derived CDR1 and CDR2 are SEHNR and FQNEAQ (reference sequence). This CDR3 is built from 15 residues. The V gene end was trimmed by 5 bases and the J gene end by 5 bases; junction bases not matched to a gene: 8. The DNA of the CDR3 is TGTGCCAGCAGCCCCGTGGACAGGGTCCACAATGAGCAGTTCTTC. This gives the protein CASSPVDRVHNEQFF.

The rearrangement joins TRBV9 to TRBJ2-1; D tentatively fits TRBD1 or TRBD2 (6 bases each). Deletions cut 7 bases from V and 3 bases from J, with 14 bases between. There are 14 residues in the CDR3. In germline, CDR1 is SGDLS, CDR2 YYNGEE. The CDR3 region is CASSPGGGYNEQFF. The CDR3 region has the DNA TGTGCCAGCTCCCCCGGGGGCGGCTACAATGAGCAGTTCTTC.

This sequence joins TRBV10-3 and TRBJ1-6; D call uncertain. Germline values: CDR1 ENHRY, CDR2 SYGVKD. The CDR3 totals 14 residues. The V end lost 4 bases, the J end lost 5 bases, and 9 bases lay between the germline ends. The CDR3 loop reads CAISGEKNNSPLHF. For the CDR3, the DNA is TGTGCCATCAGTGGGGAGAAGAATAATTCACCCCTCCACTTT.

This chain links TRBV29-1 with TRBJ1-2; D is possibly TRBD1 (6 bases). This CDR3 spans 13 amino acids. The germline V and J ends were trimmed by 7 bases and 5 bases, with 17 bases remaining between them. CDR1 SQVTM and CDR2 ANQGSEA come from the germline V gene. The CDR3 reads CSAWGVGAYGYTF. DNA of the CDR3: TGCAGCGCCTGGGGGGTGGGGGCGTATGGCTACACCTTC.

V is TRBV20-1 and J is TRBJ1-5; D remains unclear. There are 16 residues in the CDR3. Trimming removed 0 bases from V and 7 bases from J, with 19 bases in between. Germline CDR1 reads DFQATT; CDR2 reads SNEGSKA (reference sequence). In DNA form, the CDR3 reads TGCAGTGCTAGAGATCCTGGCGTTTCTTCCAACCAGCCCCAGCATTTT. It yields the protein CSARDPGVSSNQPQHF.

The chain employs TRBV24-1 and TRBJ2-3; D is undetermined. CDR1 KGHDR and CDR2 SFDVKD come from the germline V gene. The CDR3 runs to 14 residues. The V end lost 3 bases, the J end lost 3 bases, and 9 bases lay between the germline ends. The CDR3 region has the DNA TGTGCCACCAGTGATCCGTCCCGGACAGATACGCAGTATTTT. Its protein product is CATSDPSRTDTQYF.

The rearrangement uses TRBV5-1 and TRBJ2-6; D may be TRBD1 (6 bases). Germline CDR1 and CDR2: SGHRS and YFSETQ. Trimming stripped 5 bases from V and 9 bases from J, with 15 bases between. The CDR3 runs 14 residues. DNA for the CDR3: TGCGCCAGCAGACAACGACAGGTTGACAACGTCCTGACTTTC. Translating it yields CASRQRQVDNVLTF.

The rearrangement uses TRBV3-1 and TRBJ1-5, with D perhaps matching TRBD1 (5 bases). The CDR3 is 16 residues long. Germline V gene lookup returns CDR1 LGHDT and CDR2 YNNKEL (reference sequence). The V end was cut by 6 bases, the J end by 6 bases, with 21 bases between. In DNA, the CDR3 is TGTGCCAGCAGTGCTGGGGGAGGGACGGTCCTTCAGCCCCAGCATTTT. Amino acid sequence: CASSAGGGTVLQPQHF.

The chain couples TRBV27 to TRBJ2-7; 8 positions match TRBD2. The CDR3 length is 14 residues. The V gene end was trimmed by 5 bases and the J gene end by 6 bases; junction bases not matched to a gene: 9. Germline V gene lookup returns CDR1 MNHEY and CDR2 SMNVEV (reference sequence). Here the CDR3 DNA reads TGTGCCAGCAGTCCTAAACCGGGGGGGGGCGAGCAGTACTTC. Translating gives CASSPKPGGGEQYF.